Below are 17 T cell receptor beta chains sequenced from a single sample in a study of blood T cell repertoires in COVID-19. The assay was immunoSEQ multiplex PCR, and TCRdb's table has in-frame clones only and misses some. Of around 700,000 clones listed, about 90% are singletons. Sequencing was carried out using peripheral blood. Receptor source: a woman younger than 35 with acute or convalescent COVID-19.

The CDR3 nucleotides are TGTGCCGGATCCTTGGGGCCTTGGACTGAAGCTTTCTTT. It is translated as CAGSLGPWTEAFF. The V and J genes are TRBV2 and TRBJ1-1; the D gene is possibly TRBD1 (5 bases). V dropped 11 bases and J dropped 5 bases, with 18 bases sitting between them. Per germline, CDR1 SNHLY and CDR2 FYNNEI. This CDR3 comprises 13 residues.

The sample holds a few counts of this clone. The gene calls are TRBV11-2 and TRBJ1-1; 7 bases align to TRBD1. J gave up 4 bases and V 3 bases, and 11 bases lay outside the gene matches. In germline, CDR1 is SGHAT, CDR2 FQNNGV. This CDR3 has 16 amino acids. The DNA for the CDR3 is TGTGCCAGCAGCTTTCAAGGGGGCGTCGTAGGCACTGAAGCTTTCTTT. Protein sequence: CASSFQGGVVGTEAFF.

The rearrangement links TRBV10-3 to TRBJ1-2, with a tentative D call TRBD1 (5 bases). The V end was cut by 6 bases, the J end by 7 bases, with 15 bases between. Germline CDR1 and CDR2: ENHRY and SYGVKD. This CDR3 comprises 13 residues. The CDR3 region is CAISDTGSGGYTF. Written as DNA, the CDR3 is TGTGCCATCAGCGACACAGGTTCGGGTGGCTACACCTTC.

The chain links TRBV10-3 to TRBJ2-7, with 10 bases matching TRBD1. Germline V gene data show CDR1 as ENHRY and CDR2 as SYGVKD. The CDR3 spans 15 residues. After removal of 2 bases from V and 2 bases from J, the junction contained 3 bases not matched to a gene. The chain's CDR3 is CAISERGQGPYEQYF. In DNA form, the CDR3 reads TGTGCCATCAGTGAGCGGGGACAGGGGCCCTACGAGCAGTACTTC.

The CDR3 nucleotides read TGTGCCAGCAGTCCACGGACAGGGTTGAGCTATGGCTACACCTTC. Its translation: CASSPRTGLSYGYTF. This chain links TRBV27 with TRBJ1-2; 8 nucleotides line up with TRBD1. V lost 5 bases to trimming and J lost 4 bases; unmatched junction nucleotides: 9. The CDR3 runs 15 residues. CDR1 MNHEY and CDR2 SMNVEV come from the germline V gene (reference sequence).

V is TRBV2 and J is TRBJ2-1; the D is unclear. Trimming took 7 bases from V and 5 from J, leaving 12 bases between them. There are 13 residues in the CDR3. Germline-derived CDR1 and CDR2 are SNHLY and FYNNEI. In DNA form, the CDR3 reads TGTGCCAGCACTATGAAATCGCACAATGAGCAGTTCTTC. This gives the protein CASTMKSHNEQFF.

The table lists this clone with a few counts. The V and J genes are TRBV5-1 and TRBJ2-1; the D gene is possibly TRBD1 (6 bases). CDR1 and CDR2 (germline): SGHRS, YFSETQ. The CDR3 contains 14 residues. V gave up 5 bases and J gave up 3 bases, with 12 bases separating them. In DNA, the CDR3 is TGCGCCAGCAGGAGAGGACAGCGCTACAATGAGCAGTTCTTC. Translation: CASRRGQRYNEQFF.

The chain uses TRBV7-9 and TRBJ2-1; D gene unclear. The germline V and J ends were trimmed by 5 bases and 9 bases, with 11 bases remaining between them. Per germline, CDR1 SEHNR and CDR2 FQNEAQ (reference sequence). The CDR3 covers 12 residues. In DNA, the CDR3 is TGTGCCAGCAGCGCGCAAAATCCTGAGCAGTTCTTC. Protein sequence: CASSAQNPEQFF.

This CDR3 reads CASTSVRAPNYGYTF. The CDR3 DNA is TGTGCCAGCACCTCGGTGAGGGCGCCAAACTATGGCTACACCTTC. V is TRBV7-9 and J is TRBJ1-2; D unresolved. This CDR3 comprises 15 residues. The V and J ends lost 7 bases and 2 bases respectively, with 17 bases between them. Per the germline V gene, CDR1 is SEHNR and CDR2 is FQNEAQ (reference sequence).

This chain connects TRBV5-5 to TRBJ1-1, with TRBD1 matching 7 bases. CDR1 is SGHKS and CDR2 is YYEKEE in the germline V gene (reference sequence). The CDR3 spans 15 residues. V lost 1 base to trimming and J lost 5 bases; unmatched junction nucleotides: 8. The CDR3 loop reads CASSLRGREGTEAFF. In DNA, the CDR3 is TGTGCCAGCAGCTTGAGGGGGCGCGAAGGAACTGAAGCTTTCTTT. The variable domain in full, with the rest retrieved from reference TRBV5-5 and TRBJ1-1, is DAGVTQSPTHLIKTRGQQVTLRCSPISGHKSVSWYQQVLGQGPQFIFQYYEKEERGRGNFPDRFSARQFPNYSSELNVNALLLGDSALYLCASSLRGREGTEAFFGQGTRLTVV.

In its sample, this clone was seen once. The J gene is TRBJ1-1, the V gene TRBV5-5; D remains ambiguous. CDR1 is SGHKS, CDR2 YYEKEE, per germline (reference sequence). Deletions cut 0 bases from V and 2 bases from J, with 11 bases between. The CDR3 consists of 15 residues. In DNA form, the CDR3 reads TGTGCCAGCAGCTTGGGGCCAGGCAAAAACACTGAAGCTTTCTTT. Protein: CASSLGPGKNTEAFF.

The gene calls are TRBV19 and TRBJ2-5; 11 positions agree with TRBD2. This CDR3 comprises 17 residues. Germline CDR1 is LNHDA and CDR2 is SQIVND (reference sequence). Germline trimming cut 3 bases from V and 2 bases from J; bases unmatched to any gene: 8. The CDR3 DNA follows: TGTGCCAGTAGTATGACTAGCGGGGCACTACATCAAGAGACCCAGTACTTC. Its protein product is CASSMTSGALHQETQYF.

This chain uses TRBV30 with TRBJ1-2; D is ambiguous. The CDR3 runs to 12 residues. Germline CDR1 is GTSNPN and CDR2 is SVGIG (reference sequence). Trimming pared 1 base from V and 8 bases from J, leaving 11 bases between. The CDR3 reads CAWSEGVLGYTF. The CDR3 region has the DNA TGTGCCTGGAGTGAGGGAGTATTGGGCTACACCTTC.

V is TRBV7-2 and J is TRBJ2-1; 7 bases map to TRBD1. CDR1 SGHTA and CDR2 FQGNSA come from the germline V gene. The CDR3 contains 15 residues. The junction had 14 bases not matched to a gene; V was cut back by 5 bases and J by 10 bases. The CDR3 nucleotides read TGTGCCAGCAGCCCAATGACAGGGTTCCGACCAGAGCAGTTCTTC. The encoded protein is CASSPMTGFRPEQFF.

This chain joins TRBV2 and TRBJ2-1, with 7 bases matching TRBD1. From germline, CDR1 is SNHLY and CDR2 FYNNEI. This CDR3 region has 15 residues. The trim removed 7 bases at V and 1 base at J, leaving 7 bases unmatched. CDR3 amino acids: CASIDTGQSYNEQFF. In DNA form, the CDR3 reads TGTGCCAGCATCGACACGGGACAGTCCTACAATGAGCAGTTCTTC.

The chain recombines TRBV2 with TRBJ1-1; TRBD1 agrees at 7 bases. The CDR3 runs 14 residues. Trimming removed 7 bases from V and 7 bases from J; junction bases left unmatched: 12. Germline V gene sequence: CDR1 SNHLY, CDR2 FYNNEI. In DNA form, the CDR3 reads TGTGCCAGCAATCAGGGGACGGGACAGAATGAAGCTTTCTTT. Its protein product is CASNQGTGQNEAFF.

The DNA for the CDR3 is TGTGCTAGTGGTTTGGTTCTCACTCAGACAGGCACCAATTCACCCCTCCACTTT. Residues: CASGLVLTQTGTNSPLHF. The V call is TRBV12-5, the J call TRBJ1-6; TRBD1 might be the D (6 bases). The V end lost 0 bases, the J end lost 7 bases, and 19 bases lay between the germline ends. Germline CDR1 reads LGHNT; CDR2 reads FRNRAP. The CDR3 contains 18 residues.